This passage covers 17 T cell receptor beta chains from one sample sequenced in a study of vaccination effects on CD4 cells after COVID-19. No antigen is known for these receptors. Clones were read by immunoSEQ multiplex PCR, and TCRdb kept only the in-frame ones, dropping some. The sample includes 70,000 or so clones, approximately 71% of them seen just once. Subsequent to a culture period of nine to ten days, CD4+ T cells were isolated. This specimen consisted of CD4+ T cells from PBMCs cultured without peptide, obtained before COVID-19 vaccination. All receptors come from a human donor who received a COVID-19 vaccine.

This clone appeared a single time. The rearrangement joins TRBV20-1 to TRBJ2-2, with TRBD2 matching 14 bases. V was clipped by 3 bases and J by 2 bases; unmatched bases: 8. This CDR3 is built from 18 residues. Germline CDR1 DFQATT, CDR2 SNEGSKA (reference sequence). CDR3 loop: CSASDRLAGGLNTGELFF. The CDR3 bases are TGCAGTGCTAGTGACCGACTAGCGGGGGGGCTAAACACCGGGGAGCTGTTTTTT.

The chain recombines TRBV19 with TRBJ2-3; no firm D call. From germline, CDR1 is LNHDA and CDR2 SQIVND (reference sequence). The CDR3 contains 15 residues. V gave up 4 bases and J gave up 0 bases, with 11 bases separating them. Here the CDR3 reads CASSKQARSTDTQYF. CDR3 sequence (DNA): TGTGCCAGTAGTAAACAAGCGAGAAGCACAGATACGCAGTATTTT.

The chain has TRBV5-1 and TRBJ2-2; D gene ambiguous. Germline loops: CDR1 SGHRS, CDR2 YFSETQ. V lost 1 base and J 3 bases, leaving 4 bases between the germline ends. CDR3 length: 13 residues. In nucleotides, the CDR3 is TGCGCCAGCAGCTTGCGCTACACCGGGGAGCTGTTTTTT. Translated, it gives CASSLRYTGELFF.

The chain has TRBV3-1 (or the pseudogene TRBV3-2) and TRBJ1-1, with D possibly matching TRBD1 (6 bases). V dropped 3 bases and J dropped 3 bases, with 14 bases sitting between them. CDR3 length equals 15 residues. Germline-derived CDR1 and CDR2 are LGHDT and YNNKEL (reference sequence). CDR3 loop: CASSQGHRADTEAFF. The DNA for the CDR3 is TGTGCCAGCAGCCAGGGCCACAGGGCAGACACTGAAGCTTTCTTT.

Only a few counts were recorded for this clone. This CDR3 is CASSLVGGYEQYV. The CDR3 DNA reads as TGTGCCAGCAGCTTAGTCGGGGGGTACGAGCAGTACGTC. J is TRBJ2-7 and V is TRBV7-8, with 7 bases identical to TRBD2. J lost 4 bases, V lost 1 base, and 1 base had no gene match. CDR1 is SGHVS, CDR2 FQNEAQ, per germline. The CDR3 runs to 13 residues.

The chain recombines TRBV6-5 with TRBJ1-3; D might be TRBD1 (6 bases). The CDR3 has 16 residues. Germline values: CDR1 MNHEY, CDR2 SVGAGI. The V gene lost 2 bases and the J gene lost 1 base, with 12 bases spanning the gap. Here the CDR3 reads CASSYRQEGSGNTIYF. CDR3 nucleotide sequence: TGTGCCAGCAGTTACAGACAGGAAGGTTCTGGAAACACCATATATTTT.

This rearrangement joins TRBV5-1 to TRBJ1-1, with 7 bases that match TRBD1. The CDR3 contains 14 residues. In germline, CDR1 is SGHRS, CDR2 YFSETQ. The J segment lost 5 bases and the V segment lost 2 bases, leaving 6 bases of the junction unmatched. CDR3 amino acids: CASSFQGGETEAFF. The CDR3, as DNA: TGCGCCAGCAGCTTTCAAGGGGGCGAGACTGAAGCTTTCTTT.

This clone has more than one count but fewer than ten. The chain couples TRBV5-4 to TRBJ2-1; tentative D call: TRBD1 (6 bases). V was cut by 4 bases and J by 10 bases, with 18 bases left in between. CDR3 size: 14 residues. CDR1 is SGHNT, CDR2 YYREEE, per germline (reference sequence). The CDR3, as DNA: TGTGCCAGCAGCCACTCCGGGACAAAGGGAGAGCAGTTCTTC. Protein sequence: CASSHSGTKGEQFF.

The CDR3 DNA is TGTGCCAGCAGCCGCCTGGCTGATGGCTACACCTTC. It codes for CASSRLADGYTF. The V and J genes are TRBV2 and TRBJ1-2; D unresolved. This CDR3 is built from 12 residues. Germline values: CDR1 SNHLY, CDR2 FYNNEI. V was cut by 6 bases and J by 6 bases, with 11 bases left in between.

With regard to this clone: The junction departs from the called germline gene at one end, perhaps through a read error. The CDR3 here is CASSASRDQAQHF. The CDR3 nucleotides are TGTGCCAGCAGTGCATCTCGGGATCAGGCCCAGCATTTT. The chain has TRBV2 and TRBJ1-5; D ambiguous. Germline V gene sequence: CDR1 SNHLY, CDR2 FYNNEI. The CDR3 runs 13 residues.

The chain joins TRBV5-4 to TRBJ1-6; tentatively, D is TRBD1 (5 bases). CDR1 is SGHNT and CDR2 is YYREEE in the germline V gene (reference sequence). This CDR3 comprises 14 residues. The V end lost 0 bases, the J end lost 8 bases, and 9 bases lay between the germline ends. The CDR3 protein is CASSLAGQDSPLHF. CDR3 in DNA: TGTGCCAGCAGCTTGGCAGGGCAGGATTCACCCCTCCACTTT.

The chain employs TRBV10-1 and TRBJ2-7; no clear D. CDR3 length: 13 residues. V was clipped by 3 bases and J by 2 bases, with 8 bases between them. Germline CDR1 is WNHNN and CDR2 is SYGVQD (reference sequence). CDR3 protein: CASSEELPYEQYV. The CDR3 DNA reads TGCGCCAGCAGTGAAGAACTTCCCTACGAGCAGTACGTC.

This clone has only one observation. The rearrangement uses TRBV2 and TRBJ2-2; 11 bases fit TRBD2. Germline V gene sequence: CDR1 SNHLY, CDR2 FYNNEI. The CDR3 runs 15 residues. With 6 bases clipped from V and 6 bases from J, the junction kept 6 bases outside the gene matches. CDR3 in amino acids: CASRLAGEFAGELFF. The CDR3 nucleotides are TGTGCCAGCAGACTAGCGGGGGAATTCGCCGGGGAGCTGTTTTTT.

The table lists this clone with a few counts. V usage is TRBV7-9 and J usage is TRBJ2-2; weak D call: TRBD1 (7 bases). V was cut by 5 bases and J by 3 bases, with 22 bases left in between. CDR1 is SEHNR, CDR2 FQNEAQ, per germline (reference sequence). The CDR3 consists of 18 residues. The CDR3 region is CASSRDRDPWRDTGELFF. The CDR3 DNA reads as TGTGCCAGCAGCCGAGACAGGGACCCCTGGAGGGACACCGGGGAGCTGTTTTTT. Full variable domain (rest looked up from reference TRBV7-9 and TRBJ2-2): DTGVSQNPRHKITKRGQNVTFRCDPISEHNRLYWYRQTLGQGPEFLTYFQNEAQLEKSRLLSDRFSAERPKGSFSTLEIQRTEQGDSAMYLCASSRDRDPWRDTGELFFGEGSRLTVL.

The chain is built from TRBV6-5 and TRBJ1-1; D may be TRBD1 (5 bases). Germline loops: CDR1 MNHEY, CDR2 SVGAGI. The CDR3 covers 14 residues. Trimming left V 0 bases short and J 5 bases short, with 10 bases between. The CDR3 loop is CASSYSRQGTEAFF. For the CDR3, the DNA is TGTGCCAGCAGTTACTCAAGGCAGGGAACTGAAGCTTTCTTT.

Written as DNA, the CDR3 is TGTGCCAGCAGCTACACCGGACGCACAGATACGCAGTATTTT. Its protein product is CASSYTGRTDTQYF. This chain links TRBV27 with TRBJ2-3; D remains unclear. V was trimmed by 6 bases and J by 1 base, leaving 11 bases between them. CDR1 is MNHEY, CDR2 SMNVEV, per germline (reference sequence). This CDR3 is built from 14 residues.

The rearrangement links TRBV5-1 to TRBJ2-3, with 8 bases aligning to TRBD1. Germline V lookup: CDR1 SGHRS, CDR2 YFSETQ. This CDR3 is built from 14 residues. The trim removed 4 bases at V and 2 bases at J, leaving 3 bases unmatched. CDR3 region: CASSGQGNTDTQYF. The CDR3 DNA reads as TGCGCCAGCAGCGGACAGGGCAACACAGATACGCAGTATTTT.